The TCR beta chain described here comes from a study of CD4 T cells in relation to SARS-CoV-2 and coronaviruses. Study details: TCR beta CDR3s were sequenced after 10-day antigen culture of PBMCs. Shared crossreactive spike epitopes were mapped to their HLA restriction. Notes on the study in general: Culture-expanded clones reflect memory recall rather than primary priming during culture.

About this clone: Its antigen is as yet unknown.

Using immunoSEQ multiplex PCR, the repertoire was profiled, and TCRdb retains in-frame clones only, with some absent. Among around 35,000 clones listed, under 90% were seen once. The CDR3 extends over 16 amino acids. Germline V gives CDR1 MGHRA, CDR2 YSYEKL. Deletions cut 5 bases from V and 4 bases from J, with 17 bases between. The genes are TRBV4-1 and TRBJ1-4; TRBD1 is a possible D gene (5 bases). The sequence derives from an adult with COVID-19. Sequences were obtained from naive CD4+ T cells from PBMCs, cultured in vitro. Subset here: naive CD4+ T cells isolated by negative enrichment. In nucleotides, the CDR3 is TGCGCCAGCAGCTACCCGGGGCGGACCGATAATGAAAAACTGTTTTTT. Protein sequence: CASSYPGRTDNEKLFF.